This T cell receptor beta chain was captured by sequencing in a study of blood T cells in healthy people across ages. Broader study findings: Diversity estimates from one million T cells were considered underestimates. Getting older went along with TCR beta diversity per million T cells dropping roughly linearly.

PCR was performed a second time for about 7 to 12 cycles using a sample-barcoded 5' primer and a J-beta primer mix. Every single cDNA molecule received a tag from a template-switch adaptor with 12 random nucleotides. In TCRdb, the 5' RACE reads were re-called with MiXCR into one record per CDR3 protein. This table has some 1.5 million distinct CDR3 sequences, about 28% appearing once. This clonotype appeared a few times. Its antigen is unidentified. In terms of origin and age, donors were healthy Caucasian individuals from Russia aged roughly 6 to 95. The germline V gene has CDR1 DFQATT and CDR2 SNEGSKA (reference sequence). After removal of 6 bases from V and 7 bases from J, the junction contained 8 bases not matched to a gene. The CDR3 covers 13 residues.

This clonotype was sampled from a woman aged 30 to 39 in good health. Sequenced: blood. The V and J genes are TRBV20-1 and TRBJ2-1; TRBD1 agrees at 8 bases. In DNA form, the CDR3 reads TGCAGTGCATGGGGCAGGGGGCGGAATGAGCAGTTCTTC. Translating gives CSAWGRGRNEQFF.